The following is a T cell receptor (beta chain) sequence with its context. Its target is unknown. The PCR made use of 60 Vbeta and 13 Jbeta primers. Authors' data handling: Later, an analysis found roughly 80 million unique TCR beta chains, and some 10 million of these were shared. Here immunoSEQ multiplex PCR was the method, and the copy in TCRdb shows in-frame clones only, minus some. The V and J calls and clone size come from that table; D and trimming were worked out from the DNA. Among about 110,000 clones listed, about 70% were seen once. The sample comes from a study of cytomegalovirus exposure and HLA in healthy donors. This CDR3 is 14 amino acids long. Between the trimmed V and J ends, which lost 0 bases and 1 base, there was a span of 8 bases. CDR1 is SGHRS, CDR2 YFSETQ, per germline. Study findings and constraints: Earlier results showed most TCR beta V segments being productive about 87% or about 30% of the time. Excluded: some indistinguishable V segments such as TRBV6-2 and TRBV6-3.

The chain links TRBV5-1 to TRBJ2-7; the D gene is possibly TRBD1 (5 bases). This TCR derives from a woman aged 25 to 39 in good health and CMV-seronegative. The sample was PBMCs. CDR3 region: CASSLGTPSYEQYF. Written as DNA, the CDR3 is TGCGCCAGCAGCTTGGGGACACCTTCCTACGAGCAGTACTTC.